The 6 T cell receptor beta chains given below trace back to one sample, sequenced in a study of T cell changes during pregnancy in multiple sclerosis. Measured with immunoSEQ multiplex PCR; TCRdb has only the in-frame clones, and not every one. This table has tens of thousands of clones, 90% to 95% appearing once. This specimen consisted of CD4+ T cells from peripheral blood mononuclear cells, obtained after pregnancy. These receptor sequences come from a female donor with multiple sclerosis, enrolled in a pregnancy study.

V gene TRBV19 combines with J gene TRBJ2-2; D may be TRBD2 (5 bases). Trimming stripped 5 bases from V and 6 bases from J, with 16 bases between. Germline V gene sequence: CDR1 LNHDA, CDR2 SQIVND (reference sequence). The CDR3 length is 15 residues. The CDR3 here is CASSPREGRAGELFF. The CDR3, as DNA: TGTGCCAGTAGTCCGAGGGAAGGAAGGGCCGGGGAGCTGTTTTTT.

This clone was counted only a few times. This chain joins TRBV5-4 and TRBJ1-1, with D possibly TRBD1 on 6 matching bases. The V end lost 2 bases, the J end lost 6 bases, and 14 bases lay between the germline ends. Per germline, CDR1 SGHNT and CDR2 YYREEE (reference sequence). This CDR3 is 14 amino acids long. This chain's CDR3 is CASSLQRGKAEAFF. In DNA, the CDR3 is TGTGCCAGCAGCTTACAGAGGGGGAAGGCTGAAGCTTTCTTT.

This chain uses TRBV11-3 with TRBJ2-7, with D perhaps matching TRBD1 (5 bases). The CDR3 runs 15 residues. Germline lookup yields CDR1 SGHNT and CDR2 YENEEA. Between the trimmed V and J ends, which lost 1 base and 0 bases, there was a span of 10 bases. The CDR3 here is CASSLGAGPSYEQYF. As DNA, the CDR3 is TGTGCCAGCAGCTTAGGTGCAGGGCCCTCCTACGAGCAGTACTTC. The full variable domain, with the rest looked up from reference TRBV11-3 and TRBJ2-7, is EAGVVQSPRYKIIEKKQPVAFWCNPISGHNTLYWYLQNLGQGPELLIRYENEEAVDDSQLPKDRFSAERLKGVDSTLKIQPAELGDSAVYLCASSLGAGPSYEQYFGPGTRLTVT.

CDR3 DNA: TGTGCCAGCAGCCCGGGACTAGTATTAAATGAGCAGTTCTTC. It translates to CASSPGLVLNEQFF. V gene TRBV5-8 combines with J gene TRBJ2-1; 8 positions agree with TRBD2. The CDR3 is 14 amino acids. After removal of 4 bases from V and 7 bases from J, the junction contained 7 bases not matched to a gene. Germline V CDR1 and CDR2: SGHTS, YDEGEE.

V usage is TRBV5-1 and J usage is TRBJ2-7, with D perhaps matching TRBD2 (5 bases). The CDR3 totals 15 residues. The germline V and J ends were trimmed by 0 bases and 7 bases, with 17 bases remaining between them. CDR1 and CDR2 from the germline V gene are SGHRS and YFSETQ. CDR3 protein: CASSLATGLLGEQYF. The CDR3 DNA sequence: TGCGCCAGCAGCTTGGCAACCGGACTCTTGGGGGAGCAGTACTTC.

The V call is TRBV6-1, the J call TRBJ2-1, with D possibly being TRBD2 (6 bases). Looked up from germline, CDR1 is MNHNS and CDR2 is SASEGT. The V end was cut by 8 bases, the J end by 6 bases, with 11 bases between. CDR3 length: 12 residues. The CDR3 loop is CASVRDFNEQFF. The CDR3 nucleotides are TGTGCCAGCGTCCGGGACTTCAATGAGCAGTTCTTC.